Below are 26 T cell receptor beta chains sequenced from a single sample in a study of T cell responses to AZD1222 COVID-19 vaccine. TCRdb's table, derived via immunoSEQ multiplex PCR, lists solely in-frame clones and lacks some. Of around 180,000 clones in the sample, around 90% were seen once. The sequencing here drew on peripheral blood, taken on day 0 of AZD1222 vaccination. Receptors were obtained from an adult in good health.

Points on this clone: An end of the junction does not agree with germline; a read error may underlie this. This chain links TRBV20-1 with TRBJ1-1; TRBD1 aligns across 9 bases. Germline V gives CDR1 DFQATT, CDR2 SNEGSKA (reference sequence). The CDR3 spans 10 residues. The CDR3 nucleotides are TGTGGACAGGGGACGGAGGAAGCTTTCTTT. This encodes CGQGTEEAFF.

The V call is TRBV11-3, the J call TRBJ1-2, with 7 bases matching TRBD1. In germline, CDR1 is SGHNT, CDR2 YENEEA. The CDR3 length is 12 residues. J gave up 7 bases and V 6 bases, and 5 bases lay outside the gene matches. The CDR3, as DNA: TGTGCCAGCAGTTCACAGGGGAGTGGCTACACCTTC. It encodes CASSSQGSGYTF.

The chain carries TRBV5-5 and TRBJ1-5, with TRBD1 matching 7 bases. The CDR3 runs 14 residues. CDR1 is SGHKS and CDR2 is YYEKEE in the germline V gene (reference sequence). With 4 bases clipped from V and 3 bases from J, the junction kept 4 bases outside the gene matches. CDR3: CASSRDRVNQPQHF. The CDR3, as DNA: TGTGCCAGCAGCCGCGACAGGGTCAATCAGCCCCAGCATTTT.

The chain is built from TRBV6-1 and TRBJ2-1, with 9 bases lining up with TRBD2. CDR1 MNHNS and CDR2 SASEGT come from the germline V gene. The V gene end was trimmed by 3 bases and the J gene end by 1 base; junction bases not matched to a gene: 7. The CDR3 has 17 residues. The CDR3 region is CASSDPSRGGSYNEQFF. For the CDR3, the DNA is TGTGCCAGCAGTGACCCTTCGCGGGGGGGGTCCTACAATGAGCAGTTCTTC.

This chain uses TRBV19 with TRBJ1-6; D unclear. Trimming left V 5 bases short and J 7 bases short, with 6 bases between. The length of the CDR3 is 12 residues. Germline V lookup: CDR1 LNHDA, CDR2 SQIVND (reference sequence). CDR3 loop: CASSSINSPLHF. CDR3 nucleotide sequence: TGTGCCAGTAGTTCGATCAATTCACCCCTCCACTTT.

This sequence joins TRBV10-1 and TRBJ1-1; 9 bases match TRBD1. The ends lost 10 bases at V and 6 bases at J; junction bases unmatched: 12. Per germline, CDR1 WNHNN and CDR2 SYGVQD (reference sequence). The CDR3 spans 14 residues. The CDR3 reads CATTPRTGDAEAFF. The CDR3 DNA sequence: TGCGCCACCACTCCCCGGACAGGGGACGCTGAAGCTTTCTTT.

V gene TRBV29-1 combines with J gene TRBJ2-7, with D tentatively TRBD1 or TRBD2 (5 bases each). The germline V gene encodes CDR1 SQVTM and CDR2 ANQGSEA. V shed 4 bases and J shed 0 bases, with 13 bases lying between them. This CDR3 is built from 14 residues. The CDR3, as DNA: TGCAGCGTTGCCCCCCGGGGCAGCTCCTACGAGCAGTACTTC. Translated, it gives CSVAPRGSSYEQYF.

The chain is built from TRBV7-8 and TRBJ1-1; D might be TRBD1 (6 bases). V was shortened by 5 bases and J by 5 bases, with 15 bases between the two germline ends. The CDR3 is 14 residues long. Germline-derived CDR1 and CDR2 are SGHVS and FQNEAQ. CDR3 protein: CASSLGRGWTEAFF. DNA of the CDR3: TGTGCCAGCAGCCTGGGCAGGGGATGGACTGAAGCTTTCTTT. Complete variable domain (other parts from reference TRBV7-8 and TRBJ1-1): GAGVSQSPRYKVAKRGQDVALRCDPISGHVSLFWYQQALGQGPEFLTYFQNEAQLDKSGLPSDRFFAERPEGSVSTLKIQRTQQEDSAVYLCASSLGRGWTEAFFGQGTRLTVV.

The rearrangement uses TRBV5-6 and TRBJ1-3; D unclear. Germline CDR1 SGHDT, CDR2 YYEEEE. This CDR3 comprises 16 residues. Deletions cut 0 bases from V and 0 bases from J, with 10 bases between. The CDR3 DNA is TGTGCCAGCAGCTTGGAGGTGGCAGACTCTGGAAACACCATATATTTT. Protein product: CASSLEVADSGNTIYF.

This sequence joins TRBV2 and TRBJ2-2, with D unresolved. Germline V gives CDR1 SNHLY, CDR2 FYNNEI. V dropped 7 bases and J dropped 1 base, with 10 bases sitting between them. CDR3 length: 14 residues. CDR3 residues: CASKYRQNTGELFF. In nucleotides, the CDR3 is TGTGCCAGCAAGTACCGGCAGAACACCGGGGAGCTGTTTTTT.

The chain employs TRBV6-5 and TRBJ1-1, with D possibly TRBD1 on 6 matching bases. This CDR3 region has 12 residues. Germline V gives CDR1 MNHEY, CDR2 SVGAGI. Trimming removed 0 bases from V and 7 bases from J, with 6 bases in between. As DNA, the CDR3 is TGTGCCAGCAGTTACTCAGGGGGTGAAGCTTTCTTT. Protein sequence: CASSYSGGEAFF.

This rearrangement joins TRBV6-5 to TRBJ1-6; D remains unclear. Germline CDR1 reads MNHEY; CDR2 reads SVGAGI. Trimming stripped 0 bases from V and 0 bases from J, with 6 bases between. The CDR3 extends over 16 amino acids. The CDR3 loop is CASSYSSRSYNSPLHF. CDR3 sequence (DNA): TGTGCCAGCAGTTACTCCAGCCGCTCCTATAATTCACCCCTCCACTTT.

This clone was seen only once. The chain links TRBV30 to TRBJ2-1, with 8 bases matching TRBD1. The germline CDR1 and CDR2 sequences are GTSNPN and SVGIG (reference sequence). The CDR3 extends over 14 amino acids. With 2 bases clipped from V and 2 bases from J, the junction kept 2 bases outside the gene matches. CDR3 in DNA: TGTGCCTGGAGTTCGACAGGGGCCTACAATGAGCAGTTCTTC. As protein: CAWSSTGAYNEQFF.

The chain uses TRBV10-2 and TRBJ1-1; no clear D. V was shortened by 1 base and J by 5 bases, with 5 bases between the two germline ends. Looked up from germline, CDR1 is WSHSY and CDR2 is SAAADI. CDR3 length: 12 amino acids. CDR3 loop: CASSEWETEAFF. CDR3 sequence (DNA): TGCGCCAGCAGTGAGTGGGAGACTGAAGCTTTCTTT.

Comment on this clone: At the DNA level, this CDR3 is encoded by other sequences in the same sample as well. This sequence joins TRBV19 and TRBJ1-2; 7 positions agree with TRBD1. The CDR3 has 13 residues. V lost 1 base, J lost 4 bases, and 0 bases stayed unmatched. Germline V gene sequence: CDR1 LNHDA, CDR2 SQIVND (reference sequence). The CDR3 coding sequence is TGTGCCAGTAGTATAGGACAGGGCTATGGCTACACCTTC. Translating it yields CASSIGQGYGYTF.

The rearrangement uses TRBV6-2 or TRBV6-3 and TRBJ1-6; D gene uncertain. Germline V gene sequence: CDR1 MNHEY, CDR2 SVGEGT. V lost 6 bases, J lost 0 bases, and 12 bases lay in between. This CDR3 contains 16 residues. DNA for the CDR3: TGTGCCAGCAGCCTCCGGGGAAGCTCCTATAATTCACCCCTCCACTTT. It encodes CASSLRGSSYNSPLHF.

The chain has TRBV27 and TRBJ2-5; D may be TRBD1 (5 bases). Germline-derived CDR1 and CDR2 are MNHEY and SMNVEV (reference sequence). V shed 0 bases and J shed 1 base, with 15 bases lying between them. The CDR3 runs to 17 residues. The CDR3 protein is CASSLSTATALQETQYF. The DNA of the CDR3 is TGTGCCAGCAGTTTATCGACAGCGACAGCGCTCCAAGAGACCCAGTACTTC.

The chain links TRBV5-5 to TRBJ2-7; a possible D gene is TRBD1 (5 bases). CDR3 size: 16 residues. Germline CDR1 and CDR2: SGHKS and YYEKEE (reference sequence). V was trimmed by 4 bases and J by 0 bases, leaving 17 bases between them. CDR3 sequence (DNA): TGTGCCAGCAGCCGGCCCCAGGGCTCATACTCCTACGAGCAGTACTTC. This codes for CASSRPQGSYSYEQYF.

The chain joins TRBV29-1 to TRBJ1-1, with 9 bases identical to TRBD1. This CDR3 is 14 amino acids long. CDR1 is SQVTM, CDR2 ANQGSEA, per germline. After removal of 5 bases from V and 4 bases from J, the junction contained 8 bases not matched to a gene. The CDR3 bases are TGCAGCGTTTCGATGACAGGGGGGGCCACTGAAGCTTTCTTT. Translation gives CSVSMTGGATEAFF.

V and J are TRBV7-3 and TRBJ2-1; 8 nucleotides align to TRBD2. There are 16 residues in the CDR3. Per germline, CDR1 SGHTA and CDR2 FQGTGA. The V segment lost 1 base and the J segment 9 bases; nucleotides outside the gene matches: 11. The CDR3 sequence: CASSLNPGLGWVEQFF. As DNA, the CDR3 is TGTGCCAGCAGCTTAAACCCGGGACTAGGATGGGTTGAGCAGTTCTTC.

The gene calls are TRBV5-1 and TRBJ1-1; D perhaps matches TRBD1 (5 bases). V lost 4 bases to trimming and J lost 1 base, with 14 bases between them. The CDR3 spans 15 residues. Germline V gene sequence: CDR1 SGHRS, CDR2 YFSETQ. CDR3 residues: CASSPPTGRNTEAFF. CDR3 nucleotides: TGCGCCAGCAGCCCTCCTACAGGACGGAACACTGAAGCTTTCTTT.

The V and J genes are TRBV15 and TRBJ1-5, with unresolved D. The germline gives CDR1 LNHNV, CDR2 YYDKDF (reference sequence). The V gene lost 0 bases and the J gene lost 1 base, with 7 bases spanning the gap. The CDR3 runs 15 residues. The CDR3 loop reads CATSRDRWSNQPQHF. The DNA of the CDR3 is TGTGCCACCAGCAGAGATCGGTGGAGCAATCAGCCCCAGCATTTT.

V gene TRBV18 combines with J gene TRBJ1-3, with D uncertain. Per germline, CDR1 KGHSH and CDR2 LQKENI. V was trimmed by 4 bases and J by 1 base, leaving 5 bases between them. This CDR3 has 13 amino acids. As DNA, the CDR3 is TGTGCCAGCTCACGTGGTTCTGGAAACACCATATATTTT. Translated, it gives CASSRGSGNTIYF.

The CDR3 nucleotides are TGCGCCAGCAGCTCGGGACAGGGGGTCAACGAGCAGTACTTC. Translating it yields CASSSGQGVNEQYF. The chain links TRBV5-1 to TRBJ2-7; 11 bases fit TRBD1. The V and J ends lost 3 bases and 5 bases, in that order; junction bases with no gene match: 4. The CDR3 has 14 residues. Germline lookup yields CDR1 SGHRS and CDR2 YFSETQ.

J is TRBJ2-1 and V is TRBV7-3, with unresolved D. There are 14 residues in the CDR3. Germline V lookup: CDR1 SGHTA, CDR2 FQGTGA. Trimming removed 1 base at V and 9 bases at J, with 13 bases between. Here the CDR3 reads CASSLNVPGTEQFF. The CDR3 DNA is TGTGCCAGCAGCTTAAATGTGCCTGGCACTGAGCAGTTCTTC.

This chain uses TRBV29-1 with TRBJ1-2; 7 nucleotides match TRBD1. The germline V gene encodes CDR1 SQVTM and CDR2 ANQGSEA. This CDR3 has 14 residues. With V trimmed by 4 bases and J by 6 bases, 11 bases remained unmatched. The CDR3 nucleotides read TGCAGCGTTGCCCGGGGAGGACAGGTTCATGGCTACACCTTC. Protein product: CSVARGGQVHGYTF.